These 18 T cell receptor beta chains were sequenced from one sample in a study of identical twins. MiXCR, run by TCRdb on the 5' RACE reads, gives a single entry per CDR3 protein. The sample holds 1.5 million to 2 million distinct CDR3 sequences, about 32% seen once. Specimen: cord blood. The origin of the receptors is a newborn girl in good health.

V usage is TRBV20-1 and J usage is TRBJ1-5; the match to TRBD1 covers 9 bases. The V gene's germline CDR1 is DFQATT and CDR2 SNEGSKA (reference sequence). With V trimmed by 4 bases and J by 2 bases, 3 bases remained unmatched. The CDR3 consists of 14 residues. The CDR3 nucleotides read TGCAGTGCTAAAAACAGGGGGCGCAATCAGCCCCAGCATTTT. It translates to CSAKNRGRNQPQHF.

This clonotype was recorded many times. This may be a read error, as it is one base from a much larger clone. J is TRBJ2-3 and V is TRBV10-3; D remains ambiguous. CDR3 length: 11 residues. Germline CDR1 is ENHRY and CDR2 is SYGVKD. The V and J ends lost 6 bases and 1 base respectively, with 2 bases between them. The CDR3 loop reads CAIRGTDTQYF. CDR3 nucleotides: TGTGCCATCAGGGGCACAGATACGCAGTATTTT.

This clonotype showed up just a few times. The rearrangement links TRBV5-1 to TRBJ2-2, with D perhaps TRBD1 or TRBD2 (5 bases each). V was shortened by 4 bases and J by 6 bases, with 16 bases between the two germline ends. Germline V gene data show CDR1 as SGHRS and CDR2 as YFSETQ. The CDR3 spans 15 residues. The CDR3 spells CASSPESWGSGELFF. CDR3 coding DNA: TGCGCCAGCAGCCCAGAAAGTTGGGGGTCCGGGGAGCTGTTTTTT.

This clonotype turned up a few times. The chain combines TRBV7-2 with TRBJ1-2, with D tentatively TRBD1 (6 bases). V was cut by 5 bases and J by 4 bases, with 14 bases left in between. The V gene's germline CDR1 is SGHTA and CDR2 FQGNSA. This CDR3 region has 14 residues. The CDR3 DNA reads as TGTGCCAGCAGCCCAACAGGGCTTCCCTATGGCTACACCTTC. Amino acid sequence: CASSPTGLPYGYTF.

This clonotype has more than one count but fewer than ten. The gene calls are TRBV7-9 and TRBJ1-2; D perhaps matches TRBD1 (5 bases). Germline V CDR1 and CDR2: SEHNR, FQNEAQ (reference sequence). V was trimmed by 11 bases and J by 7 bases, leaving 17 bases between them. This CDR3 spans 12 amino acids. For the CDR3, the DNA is TGTGCCCCCAGGGAAGATTTGGGTGGCTACACCTTC. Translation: CAPREDLGGYTF.

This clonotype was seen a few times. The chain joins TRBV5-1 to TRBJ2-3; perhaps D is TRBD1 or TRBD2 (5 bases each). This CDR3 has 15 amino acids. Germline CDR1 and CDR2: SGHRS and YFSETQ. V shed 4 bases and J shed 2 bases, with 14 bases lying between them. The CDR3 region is CASSPGRVVTDTQYF. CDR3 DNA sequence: TGCGCCAGCAGCCCGGGACGGGTAGTCACAGATACGCAGTATTTT.

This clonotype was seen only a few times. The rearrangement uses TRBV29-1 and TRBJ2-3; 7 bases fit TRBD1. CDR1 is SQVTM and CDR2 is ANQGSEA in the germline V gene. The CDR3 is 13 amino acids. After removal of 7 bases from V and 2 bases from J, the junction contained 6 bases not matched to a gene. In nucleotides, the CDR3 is TGCAGCGCCTCGGGACAGTACACAGATACGCAGTATTTT. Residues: CSASGQYTDTQYF.

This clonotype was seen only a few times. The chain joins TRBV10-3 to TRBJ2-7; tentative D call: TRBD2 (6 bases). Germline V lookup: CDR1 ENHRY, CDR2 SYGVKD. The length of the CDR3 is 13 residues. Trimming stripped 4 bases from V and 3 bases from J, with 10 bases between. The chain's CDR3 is CAISGDSYYEQYF. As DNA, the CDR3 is TGTGCCATCAGTGGGGACTCCTACTACGAGCAGTACTTC.

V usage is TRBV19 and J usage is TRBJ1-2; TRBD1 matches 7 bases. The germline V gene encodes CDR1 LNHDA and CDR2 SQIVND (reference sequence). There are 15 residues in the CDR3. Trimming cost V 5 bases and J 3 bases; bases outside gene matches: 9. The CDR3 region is CASSPGTDRHYGYTF. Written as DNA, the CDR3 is TGTGCCAGTAGTCCAGGCACGGACAGGCACTATGGCTACACCTTC.

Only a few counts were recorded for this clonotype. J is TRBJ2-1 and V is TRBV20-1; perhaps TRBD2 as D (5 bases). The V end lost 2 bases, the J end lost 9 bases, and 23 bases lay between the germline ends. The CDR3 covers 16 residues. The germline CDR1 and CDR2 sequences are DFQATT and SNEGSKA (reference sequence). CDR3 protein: CSARSPLAAPNVEQFF. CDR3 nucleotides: TGCAGTGCTAGAAGCCCCCTAGCAGCACCTAACGTTGAGCAGTTCTTC.

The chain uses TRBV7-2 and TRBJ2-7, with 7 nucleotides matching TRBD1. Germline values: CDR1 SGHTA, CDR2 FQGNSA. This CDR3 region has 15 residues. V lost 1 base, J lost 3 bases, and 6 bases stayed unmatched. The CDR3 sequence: CASSLVVTGIYEQYF. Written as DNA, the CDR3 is TGTGCCAGCAGCTTAGTGGTGACAGGGATCTACGAGCAGTACTTC.

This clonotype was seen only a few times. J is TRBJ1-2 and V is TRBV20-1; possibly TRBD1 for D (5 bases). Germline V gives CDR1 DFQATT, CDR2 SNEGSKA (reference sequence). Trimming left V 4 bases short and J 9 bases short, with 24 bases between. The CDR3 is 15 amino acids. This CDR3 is CSATGVRQRDQRYTF. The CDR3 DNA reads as TGCAGTGCTACGGGGGTGAGGCAGAGAGACCAACGCTACACCTTC.

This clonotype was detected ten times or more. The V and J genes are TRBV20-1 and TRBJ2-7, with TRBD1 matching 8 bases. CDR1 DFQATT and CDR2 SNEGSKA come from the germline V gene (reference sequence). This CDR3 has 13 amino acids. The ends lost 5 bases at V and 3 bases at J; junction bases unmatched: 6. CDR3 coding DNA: TGCAGTGCTTTTCGACAGGGGTTCTACGAGCAGTACTTC. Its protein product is CSAFRQGFYEQYF.

CDR3: CASSPGQGIGQYF. CDR3 in DNA: TGTGCCAGCAGCCCGGGACAGGGGATTGGGCAGTACTTC. This chain joins TRBV28 and TRBJ2-4; 10 bases are a match to TRBD1. V lost 6 bases, J lost 13 bases, and 9 bases stayed unmatched. The CDR3 covers 13 residues. Germline CDR1 and CDR2: MDHEN and SYDVKM. The full variable domain, with the rest looked up from reference TRBV28 and TRBJ2-4, is DVKVTQSSRYLVKRTGEKVFLECVQDMDHENMFWYRQDPGLGLRLIYFSYDVKMKEKGDIPEGYSVSREKKERFSLILESASTNQTSMYLCASSPGQGIGQYFGAGTRLSVL.

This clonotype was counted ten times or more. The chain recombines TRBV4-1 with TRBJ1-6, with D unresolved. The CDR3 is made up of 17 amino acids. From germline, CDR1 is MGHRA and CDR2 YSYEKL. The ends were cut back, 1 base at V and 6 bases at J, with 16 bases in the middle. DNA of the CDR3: TGCGCCAGCAGCCAAGGTTTCCTCCAGGATTTTAATTCACCCCTCCACTTT. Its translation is CASSQGFLQDFNSPLHF.

CDR3 in amino acids: CATTEMGQGPNEQFF. The CDR3 nucleotides are TGTGCCACCACTGAGATGGGACAGGGACCCAATGAGCAGTTCTTC. This chain joins TRBV24-1 and TRBJ2-1; 9 nucleotides align to TRBD1. The CDR3 is 15 amino acids. Per the germline V gene, CDR1 is KGHDR and CDR2 is SFDVKD. V dropped 8 bases and J dropped 6; count of bases not matched to a gene: 10.

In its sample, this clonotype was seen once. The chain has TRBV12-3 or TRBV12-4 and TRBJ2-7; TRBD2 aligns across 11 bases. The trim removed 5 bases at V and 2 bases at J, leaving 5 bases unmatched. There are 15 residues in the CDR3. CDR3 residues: CASSRLAGYTYEQYF. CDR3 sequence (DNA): TGTGCCAGCAGTCGACTAGCGGGGTATACCTACGAGCAGTACTTC.

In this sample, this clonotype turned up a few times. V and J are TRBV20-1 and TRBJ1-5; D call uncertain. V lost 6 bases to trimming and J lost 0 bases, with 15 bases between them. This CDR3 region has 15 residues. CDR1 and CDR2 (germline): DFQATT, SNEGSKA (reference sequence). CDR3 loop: CSALARVYSNQPQHF. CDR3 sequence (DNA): TGCAGTGCACTAGCCCGGGTCTATAGCAATCAGCCCCAGCATTTT.